The sequence of this T cell receptor beta chain was determined in a study of response to subunit inactivated influenza vaccine. TCRdb independently ran MiXCR on the RT-PCR reads; one entry per CDR3 protein. In the table there are 500,000 or so distinct CDR3 sequences, approximately 17% of which are singletons. Overall study findings and caveats: Authors suggested that a seasonal influenza vaccination recruits few new T cells each time.

The CDR3 runs to 14 residues. Per germline, CDR1 SEHNR and CDR2 FQNEAQ (reference sequence). V was trimmed by 1 base and J by 6 bases, leaving 10 bases between them. With respect to this clonotype: Its specificity is not known.

The clonotype originates from a man between 50 and 69 years old who received an inactivated influenza vaccine. The gene calls are TRBV7-9 and TRBJ2-1; D unclear. Sequenced material: CD4+ T cells sorted from PBMCs, taken about 24 months after vaccination. CDR3 sequence: CASSLVGQLNEQFF. The DNA for the CDR3 is TGTGCCAGCAGCTTAGTTGGTCAGCTCAATGAGCAGTTCTTC.